This TCR beta chain was obtained from a study of CD8+CD57+ T cells in acquired aplastic anemia. Trimming took 8 bases from V and 3 from J; bases not matched to a gene: 7. Germline assignment: CDR1 SQVTM and CDR2 ANQGSEA. This CDR3 has 13 amino acids. CDR3 and TCR beta VDJ profiling relied on genomic DNA as the template. Each CDR3 protein is one row after TCRdb ran MiXCR on the reads. The sample yields over 200,000 distinct CDR3 sequences, roughly 55% seen once. The V gene is TRBV29-1, the J gene TRBJ2-7; the match to TRBD1 covers 10 bases. What was sequenced was sorted CD4+, CD8+, or CD8+CD57+ T cells (not recorded which) from PBMCs. This TCR was sampled from a human donor in good health. The CDR3 region is CSLPRDRGYEQYF. Here the CDR3 DNA reads TGCAGCCTACCCCGGGACAGGGGCTACGAGCAGTACTTC.